The rows below give T cell receptor beta chains drawn from one sample of a study of PD-1 blockade in classical Hodgkin lymphoma. Profiling relied on immunoSEQ multiplex PCR, and the TCRdb table lists in-frame clones only, not all of them. The sample has over 90,000 clones, approximately 92% seen once. Material: peripheral blood mononuclear cells (PBMCs), obtained before the second cycle of nivolumab. Receptors originate from a human donor with classical Hodgkin lymphoma. The conserved cysteine and the conserved F or W are not part of the CDR3 here.

ASSVETNSPLH,TRBJ1-6,TRBV2
ASSGPGGTTDTQY,TRBJ2-3,TRBV9
ASSRAGSGDEQY,TRBJ2-7,TRBV25-1
ASSLDRENSYEQY,TRBJ2-7,TRBV11-2
ASGSTGWDQPQH,TRBJ1-5,TRBV28
ASSLLRTSGRAYNEQF,TRBJ2-1,TRBV28
ASSLVPGPEAF,TRBJ1-1,TRBV5-5
ASSPPNRSGNTIY,TRBJ1-3,TRBV28
ASSPRDRRNVQY,TRBJ2-7,TRBV11-2
ASSLEFANEQF,TRBJ2-1,TRBV5-1
ASSFPTGANYGYT,TRBJ1-2,TRBV28
ASSRPGQGFNQPQH,TRBJ1-5,TRBV5-8
ASRGDSLSYT,TRBJ1-2,TRBV2
ASSVLQGTISRFYEQY,TRBJ2-7,TRBV2
SVVGSGGIYEQY,TRBJ2-7,TRBV29-1
ASSPPLHLFHEQY,TRBJ2-7,TRBV28
ASSDGFSGANVLT,TRBJ2-6,TRBV5-4
ASSPSTGGPGRTQY,TRBJ2-5,TRBV18
ASSGPPDRETADTQY,TRBJ2-3,TRBV25-1
ASSKGLAGAAYEQY,TRBJ2-7,TRBV7-2
AISEFWGAGNTIY,TRBJ1-3,TRBV10-3
ASSPLPGFANTGELF,TRBJ2-2,TRBV19
ASSGSPVGQETQY,TRBJ2-5,TRBV10-1
ASSQDITSANNEQF,TRBJ2-1,TRBV4-2
ATEGVGVSGNTIY,TRBJ1-3,TRBV28
ASRQSAGTEAF,TRBJ1-1,TRBV28
ASSLEAGEPYGYT,TRBJ1-2,TRBV7-2
ASRMGPLYEQY,TRBJ2-7,TRBV7-8
ASPGLGATGELF,TRBJ2-2,TRBV6-1
ASSLYYTGQGSEQY,TRBJ2-7,TRBV5-1
ASSILPSGSFEDTQY,TRBJ2-3,TRBV19
ASSLGGRTDTQY,TRBJ2-3,TRBV11-3
ASSDGGYYNEQF,TRBJ2-1,TRBV5-4
ASSRGRNTEAF,TRBJ1-1,TRBV14
ASSPPGTPRSGELF,TRBJ2-2,TRBV7-9
ASSRDRDLFNEQF,TRBJ2-1,TRBV5-1
ASSPGGTTEAF,TRBJ1-1,TRBV6-5
ATSSAGTSGTDTQY,TRBJ2-3,TRBV15
ASSPGLYNEKLF,TRBJ1-4,TRBV27
ALSGTSSGNTIY,TRBJ1-3,TRBV7-9
ASSLVLGLNDNEQF,TRBJ2-1,TRBV7-9
ASSLTGTGNTIY,TRBJ1-3,TRBV7-9
ATTQGDLKYNEQF,TRBJ2-1,TRBV28
ASAGTAAYEQY,TRBJ2-7,TRBV6-1
ASSLPPRSRGRIVETQY,TRBJ2-5,TRBV28
ASSQDRVGAQY,TRBJ2-3,TRBV4-1
ASSWGTGGHELF,TRBJ1-4,TRBV27
AWSTSGSSKNIQY,TRBJ2-4,TRBV30
ASSLSASGGVNNEQF,TRBJ2-1,TRBV7-3
ASSLGLDLSYEQY,TRBJ2-7,TRBV11-2
ATTPSTGYEQY,TRBJ2-7,TRBV10-3
ASSLGQGARGNQPQH,TRBJ1-5,TRBV7-8
ASSPTSGGYNEQF,TRBJ2-1,TRBV6-5
ASSLTGDYNSPLH,TRBJ1-6,TRBV5-1
ASRTGTVNTGELF,TRBJ2-2,TRBV7-9